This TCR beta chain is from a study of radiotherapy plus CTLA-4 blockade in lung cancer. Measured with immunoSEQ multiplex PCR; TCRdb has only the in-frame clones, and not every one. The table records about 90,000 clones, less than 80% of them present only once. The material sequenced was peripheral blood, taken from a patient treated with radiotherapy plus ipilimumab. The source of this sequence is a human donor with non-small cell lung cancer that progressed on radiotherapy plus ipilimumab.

The CDR3 DNA reads TGTGCCAGCAGCTACAGGGATGAACAGCCCCAGCATTTT. Its protein is CASSYRDEQPQHF. This chain uses TRBV6-6 with TRBJ1-5; D is perhaps TRBD1 (6 bases). Trimming left V 6 bases short and J 7 bases short, with 13 bases between. CDR3 size: 13 residues. The V gene's germline CDR1 is MNHNY and CDR2 SVGAGI (reference sequence).